The entry below gives a single T cell receptor beta chain sequence along with its context. No antigen is known for it. Clones were sequenced by immunoSEQ multiplex PCR, and TCRdb holds only the in-frame ones, with some missing. The data show 150,000 to 160,000 clones, with about 88% seen just once and roughly 7% held by the top ten. The CDR3 totals 16 residues. CDR1 and CDR2 from the germline V gene are SGHTA and FQGTGA. J lost 5 bases, V lost 5 bases, and 8 bases had no gene match. This record belongs to a study of T cell responses to AZD1222 COVID-19 vaccine. General observations from the study: Across the whole spike, CD4 TCRs peaked at regions 160-218 and 743-854. The donor cohort was predominantly white British with a female majority, and clonal diversity may have been underestimated. Increased Spike-specific TCR breadth and depth were observed after two AZD1222 doses.

Sequencing used peripheral blood, obtained after recovery from COVID-19. V is TRBV7-3 and J is TRBJ2-2, with TRBD1 identical over 10 bases. This TCR came from an adult who had recovered from COVID-19. CDR3 nucleotides: TGTGCCAGCAGCCGGACAGGGGGATATGAAACCGGGGAGCTGTTTTTT. Its protein is CASSRTGGYETGELFF. Drawing the rest from reference TRBV7-3 and TRBJ2-2, the complete variable domain is GAGVSQTPSNKVTEKGKYVELRCDPISGHTALYWYRQSLGQGPEFLIYFQGTGAADDSGLPNDRFFAVRPEGSVSTLKIQRTERGDSAVYLCASSRTGGYETGELFFGEGSRLTVL.